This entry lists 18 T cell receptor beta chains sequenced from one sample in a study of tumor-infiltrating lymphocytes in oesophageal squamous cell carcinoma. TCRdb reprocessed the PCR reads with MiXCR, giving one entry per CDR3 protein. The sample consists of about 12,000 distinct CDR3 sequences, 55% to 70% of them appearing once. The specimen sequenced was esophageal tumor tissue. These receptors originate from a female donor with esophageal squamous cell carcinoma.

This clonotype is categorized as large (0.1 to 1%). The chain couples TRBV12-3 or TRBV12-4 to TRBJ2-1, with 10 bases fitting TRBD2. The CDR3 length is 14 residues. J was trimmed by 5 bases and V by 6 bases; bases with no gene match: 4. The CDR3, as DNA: TGTGCCAGCAGAGAGAGCGGGAGGGACAATGAGCAGTTCTTC. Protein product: CASRESGRDNEQFF.

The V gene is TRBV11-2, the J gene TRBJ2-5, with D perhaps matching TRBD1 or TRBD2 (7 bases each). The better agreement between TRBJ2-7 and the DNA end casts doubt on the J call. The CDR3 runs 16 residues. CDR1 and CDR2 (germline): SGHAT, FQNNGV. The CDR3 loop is CASRKTREGAYYEQYF. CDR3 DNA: TGTGCCAGCAGGAAGACTAGGGAGGGGGCTTACTACGAGCAGTACTTC.

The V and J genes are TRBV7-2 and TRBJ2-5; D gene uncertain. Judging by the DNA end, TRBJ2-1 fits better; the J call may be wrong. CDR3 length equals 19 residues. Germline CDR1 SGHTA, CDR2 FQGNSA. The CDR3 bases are TGTGCCAGCAGCACGCAATCACCGTGGGAACAACGACCCTTCAATGAGCAGTTCTTC. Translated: CASSTQSPWEQRPFNEQFF.

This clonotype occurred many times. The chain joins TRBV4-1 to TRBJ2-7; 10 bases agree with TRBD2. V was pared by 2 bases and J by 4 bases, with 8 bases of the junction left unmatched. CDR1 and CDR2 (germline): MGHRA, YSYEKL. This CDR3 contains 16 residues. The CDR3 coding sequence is TGCGCCAGCAGCCAAAACCCAGCGGGAGGGCCGTACGAGCAGTACTTC. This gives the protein CASSQNPAGGPYEQYF.

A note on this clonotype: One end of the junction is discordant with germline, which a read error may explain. CDR3 residues: CASSLLGGYQETQYF. The CDR3 DNA reads as TGTGCTAGCAGCCTGCTGGGAGGTTACCAAGAGACCCAGTACTTC. The chain employs TRBV7-6 and TRBJ2-5, with D possibly TRBD2 on 6 matching bases. Per the germline V gene, CDR1 is SGHVS and CDR2 is FNYEAQ. This CDR3 has 15 amino acids.

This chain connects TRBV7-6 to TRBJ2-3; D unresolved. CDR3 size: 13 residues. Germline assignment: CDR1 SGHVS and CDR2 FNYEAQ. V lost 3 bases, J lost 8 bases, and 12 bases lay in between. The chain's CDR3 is CASSFDLVSTQYF. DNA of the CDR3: TGTGCCAGCAGCTTTGATTTGGTCTCTACGCAGTATTTT.

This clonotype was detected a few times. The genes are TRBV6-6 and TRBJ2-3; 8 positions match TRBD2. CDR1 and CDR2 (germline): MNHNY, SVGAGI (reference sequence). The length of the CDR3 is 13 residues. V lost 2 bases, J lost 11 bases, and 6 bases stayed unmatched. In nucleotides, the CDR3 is TGTGCCAGCAGTTACCTAGGGACTAGGTTGCAGTATTTT. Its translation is CASSYLGTRLQYF.

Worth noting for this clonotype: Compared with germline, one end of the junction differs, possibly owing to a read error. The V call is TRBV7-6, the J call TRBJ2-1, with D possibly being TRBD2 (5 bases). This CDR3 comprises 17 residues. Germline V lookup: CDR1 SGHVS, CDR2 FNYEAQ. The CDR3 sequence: CASSNGVLQSSYNEQFF. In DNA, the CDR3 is TGTGCTAGCAGTAACGGGGTCCTGCAGAGCTCCTACAATGAGCAGTTCTTC.

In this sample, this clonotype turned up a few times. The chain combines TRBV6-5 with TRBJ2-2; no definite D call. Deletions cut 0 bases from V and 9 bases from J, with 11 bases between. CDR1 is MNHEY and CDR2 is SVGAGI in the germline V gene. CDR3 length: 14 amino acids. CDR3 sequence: CASSYSSPPRELFF. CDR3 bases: TGTGCCAGCAGTTACTCAAGTCCCCCCAGGGAGCTGTTTTTT.

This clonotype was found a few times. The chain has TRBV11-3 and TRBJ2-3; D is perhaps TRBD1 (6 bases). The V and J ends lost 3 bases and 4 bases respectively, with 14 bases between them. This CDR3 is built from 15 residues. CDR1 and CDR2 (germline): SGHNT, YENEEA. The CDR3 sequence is CASSFRRGNADTQYF. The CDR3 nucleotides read TGTGCCAGCAGCTTCAGAAGGGGGAATGCAGATACGCAGTATTTT.

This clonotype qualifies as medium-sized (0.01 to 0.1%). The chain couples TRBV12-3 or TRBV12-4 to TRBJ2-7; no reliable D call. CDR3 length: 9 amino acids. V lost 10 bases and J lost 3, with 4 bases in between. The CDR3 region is CAINYEQYF. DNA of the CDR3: TGTGCCATCAACTACGAGCAGTACTTC.

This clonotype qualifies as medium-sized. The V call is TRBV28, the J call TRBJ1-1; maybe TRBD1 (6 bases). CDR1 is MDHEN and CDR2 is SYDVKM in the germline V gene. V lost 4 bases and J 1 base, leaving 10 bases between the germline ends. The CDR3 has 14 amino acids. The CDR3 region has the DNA TGTGCCAGCAGTTCCATCAGGGGGAACACTGAAGCTTTCTTT. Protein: CASSSIRGNTEAFF.

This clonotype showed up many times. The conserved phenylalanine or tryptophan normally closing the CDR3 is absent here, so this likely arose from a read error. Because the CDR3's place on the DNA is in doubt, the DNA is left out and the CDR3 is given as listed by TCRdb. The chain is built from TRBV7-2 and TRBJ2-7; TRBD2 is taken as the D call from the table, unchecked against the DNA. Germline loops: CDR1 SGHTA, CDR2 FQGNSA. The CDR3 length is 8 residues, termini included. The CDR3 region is CASSLVAA.

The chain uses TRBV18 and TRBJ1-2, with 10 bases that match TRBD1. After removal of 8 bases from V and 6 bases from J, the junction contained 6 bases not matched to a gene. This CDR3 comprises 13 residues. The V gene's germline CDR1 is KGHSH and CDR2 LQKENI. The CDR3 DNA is TGTGCCAGCCACGCCGGGACAGGGGATGGCTACACCTTC. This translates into CASHAGTGDGYTF. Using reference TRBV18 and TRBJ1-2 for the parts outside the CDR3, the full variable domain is NAGVMQNPRHLVRRRGQEARLRCSPMKGHSHVYWYRQLPEEGLKFMVYLQKENIIDESGMPKERFSAEFPKEGPSILRIQQVVRGDSAAYFCASHAGTGDGYTFGSGTRLTVV.

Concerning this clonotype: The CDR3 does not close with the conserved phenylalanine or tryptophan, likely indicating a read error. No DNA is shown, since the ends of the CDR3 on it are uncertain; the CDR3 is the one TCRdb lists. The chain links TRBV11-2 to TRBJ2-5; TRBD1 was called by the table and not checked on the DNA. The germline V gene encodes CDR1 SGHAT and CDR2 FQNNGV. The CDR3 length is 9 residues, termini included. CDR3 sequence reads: CASSLHPPP.

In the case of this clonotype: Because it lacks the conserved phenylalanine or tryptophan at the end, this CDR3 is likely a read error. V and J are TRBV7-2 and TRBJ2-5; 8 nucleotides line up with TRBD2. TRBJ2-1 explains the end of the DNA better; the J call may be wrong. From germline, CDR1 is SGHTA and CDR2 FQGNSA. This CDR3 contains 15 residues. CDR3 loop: CASSLYSGTYNEQFI. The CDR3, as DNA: TGTGCCAGCAGCTTATATAGCGGGACTTACAATGAGCAGTTCATC.

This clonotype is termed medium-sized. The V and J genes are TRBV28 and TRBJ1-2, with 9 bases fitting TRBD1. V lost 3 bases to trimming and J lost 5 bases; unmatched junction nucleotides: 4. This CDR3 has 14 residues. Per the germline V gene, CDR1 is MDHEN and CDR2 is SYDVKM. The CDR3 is CASSFGTGPYGYTF. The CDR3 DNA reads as TGTGCCAGCAGTTTTGGGACAGGGCCTTATGGCTACACCTTC.

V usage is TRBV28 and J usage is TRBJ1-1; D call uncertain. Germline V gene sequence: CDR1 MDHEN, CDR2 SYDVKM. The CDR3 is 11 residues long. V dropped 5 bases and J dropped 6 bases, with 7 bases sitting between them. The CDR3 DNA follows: TGTGCCAGCAGTGGACGGTCTGAAGCTTTCTTT. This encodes CASSGRSEAFF.